The 28 T cell receptor beta chains given below trace back to one sample, sequenced in a study of cytomegalovirus exposure and HLA in healthy donors (dated by TCRdb to 2016 to 2017). Receptor libraries were prepared by the immunoSEQ multiplex PCR assay. The multiplex PCR relied on a mix of 60 forward primers for TCR Vbeta segments and 13 reverse primers for TCR Jbeta segments. Drawn from immuneACCESS, this table holds only the in-frame rearrangements with V and J called that TCRdb kept. Clones are partly lost; checked studies trace under half to an unresolved V gene and leave the rest unexplained. For this sample the table gives approximately 150,000 clones, of which 80% were detected only once. The leading ten clones occupy more than 9.5% of the sample. Sequencing used PBMCs. Receptor source: a man younger than 30 in good health and CMV-seropositive.

With respect to this clone: Other DNA sequences in this specimen translate into the identical CDR3. The rearrangement uses TRBV5-1 and TRBJ1-5; 7 nucleotides agree with TRBD1. Unmatched junction bases numbered 2, after V lost 0 bases and J lost 2 bases. Germline CDR1 SGHRS, CDR2 YFSETQ. This CDR3 has 15 residues. CDR3 residues: CASSLGQGGNQPQHF. Written as DNA, the CDR3 is TGCGCCAGCAGCTTGGGACAGGGCGGCAATCAGCCCCAGCATTTT. The full variable domain, completed using reference TRBV5-1 and TRBJ1-5, is KAGVTQTPRYLIKTRGQQVTLSCSPISGHRSVSWYQQTPGQGLQFLFEYFSETQRNKGNFPGRFSGRQFSNSRSEMNVSTLELGDSALYLCASSLGQGGNQPQHFGDGTRLSIL.

This chain uses TRBV13 with TRBJ2-1, with 12 nucleotides matching TRBD2. The J segment lost 8 bases and the V segment lost 4 bases, leaving 9 bases of the junction unmatched. Germline CDR1 is PRHDT and CDR2 is FYEKMQ (reference sequence). This CDR3 has 16 residues. Here the CDR3 reads CASSSPGTSGLDEQFF. For the CDR3, the DNA is TGTGCCAGCAGCTCCCCCGGGACTAGCGGGTTGGATGAGCAGTTCTTC.

In its sample, this clone was seen once. The chain is built from TRBV5-1 and TRBJ1-1; 7 bases are a match to TRBD1. In germline, CDR1 is SGHRS, CDR2 YFSETQ. The ends lost 0 bases at V and 7 bases at J; junction bases unmatched: 0. The CDR3 extends over 12 amino acids. In DNA, the CDR3 is TGCGCCAGCAGCTTGGGGGACAGTGAAGCTTTCTTT. Encoded protein: CASSLGDSEAFF.

The V and J genes are TRBV7-2 and TRBJ2-7; 12 positions agree with TRBD2. Germline assignment: CDR1 SGHTA and CDR2 FQGNSA. This CDR3 is 14 amino acids long. V lost 5 bases, J lost 2 bases, and 1 base stayed unmatched. The CDR3 DNA sequence: TGTGCCAGCAGCCCTAGCGGGGGGGCCTACGAGCAGTACTTC. Translation: CASSPSGGAYEQYF.

The chain recombines TRBV10-3 with TRBJ2-3; TRBD2 agrees at 11 bases. There are 16 residues in the CDR3. With 4 bases clipped from V and 2 bases from J, the junction kept 5 bases outside the gene matches. Looked up from germline, CDR1 is ENHRY and CDR2 is SYGVKD. The CDR3 DNA follows: TGTGCCATCAGTGCCCCGACTAGCGGGGACACAGATACGCAGTATTTT. It translates to CAISAPTSGDTDTQYF.

This clone was observed a single time. The V gene is TRBV6-4, the J gene TRBJ1-2; 7 nucleotides agree with TRBD1. V lost 4 bases, J lost 7 bases, and 6 bases stayed unmatched. CDR3 length equals 13 residues. The germline V gene has CDR1 MRHNA and CDR2 SNTAGT. The CDR3 reads CASSVDRRAGYTF. CDR3 sequence (DNA): TGTGCCAGCAGTGTGGACAGGAGGGCTGGCTACACCTTC.

About this clone: Within the sample, other DNA sequences also encode this same CDR3. The genes are TRBV5-1 and TRBJ2-7; 9 nucleotides line up with TRBD1. V lost 0 bases, J lost 3 bases, and 4 bases stayed unmatched. The CDR3 is 15 residues long. The V gene's germline CDR1 is SGHRS and CDR2 YFSETQ. CDR3 sequence: CASSLGGQGYYEQYF. The CDR3 DNA sequence: TGCGCCAGCAGCTTGGGAGGACAGGGGTACTACGAGCAGTACTTC.

The rearrangement links TRBV6-4 to TRBJ2-1, with TRBD1 matching 9 bases. Germline V lookup: CDR1 MRHNA, CDR2 SNTAGT. This CDR3 spans 13 amino acids. V shed 5 bases, J shed 8 bases, and the junction held 4 bases outside the gene matches. The CDR3 region is CASSRRDRDEQFF. The CDR3 DNA follows: TGTGCCAGCAGTCGCCGGGACAGGGATGAGCAGTTCTTC.

This clone was seen a single time. J is TRBJ2-5 and V is TRBV5-8; 9 bases are a match to TRBD1. V gave up 4 bases and J gave up 14 bases; unmatched junction bases: 12. CDR1 SGHTS and CDR2 YDEGEE come from the germline V gene. The CDR3 sequence is 13 residues long. CDR3 region: CASSRTGDRALYF. The DNA for the CDR3 is TGTGCCAGCAGCCGGACGGGGGACAGGGCCCTCTACTTC. The full variable domain, rest sourced from reference TRBV5-8 and TRBJ2-5, is EAGVTQSPTHLIKTRGQQATLRCSPISGHTSVYWYQQALGLGLQFLLWYDEGEERNRGNFPPRFSGRQFPNYSSELNVNALELEDSALYLCASSRTGDRALYFGPGTRLLVL.

This rearrangement joins TRBV10-3 to TRBJ2-7, with a tentative D call TRBD1 (6 bases). The V gene's germline CDR1 is ENHRY and CDR2 SYGVKD. V lost 2 bases and J 3 bases, leaving 11 bases between the germline ends. CDR3 size: 14 residues. The CDR3 here is CAISENRADYEQYF. The CDR3 nucleotides read TGTGCCATCAGTGAGAACAGGGCCGACTACGAGCAGTACTTC.

The V call is TRBV9, the J call TRBJ1-5; no definite D call. The V end lost 0 bases, the J end lost 6 bases, and 19 bases lay between the germline ends. The CDR3 runs to 17 residues. Germline V lookup: CDR1 SGDLS, CDR2 YYNGEE. The CDR3: CASSVGVGREAGQPQHF. CDR3 DNA: TGTGCCAGCAGCGTAGGTGTAGGCCGGGAAGCAGGTCAGCCCCAGCATTTT. Full variable domain (rest looked up from reference TRBV9 and TRBJ1-5): DSGVTQTPKHLITATGQRVTLRCSPRSGDLSVYWYQQSLDQGLQFLIQYYNGEERAKGNILERFSAQQFPDLHSELNLSSLELGDSALYFCASSVGVGREAGQPQHFGDGTRLSIL.

The rearrangement joins TRBV30 to TRBJ2-2; 7 nucleotides match TRBD2. There are 15 residues in the CDR3. Germline CDR1 and CDR2: GTSNPN and SVGIG (reference sequence). The junction had 7 bases not matched to a gene; V was cut back by 0 bases and J by 6 bases. CDR3 DNA: TGTGCCTGGAGTGTGGGTAGCGGGCTGGCCGGGGAGCTGTTTTTT. Protein product: CAWSVGSGLAGELFF.

This chain joins TRBV30 and TRBJ2-1; D call uncertain. Germline V CDR1 and CDR2: GTSNPN, SVGIG (reference sequence). The V end was cut by 2 bases, the J end by 5 bases, with 13 bases between. The CDR3 is 14 amino acids. Written as DNA, the CDR3 is TGTGCCTGGAGTTCCCGGGTTGGTCACAATGAGCAGTTCTTC. It codes for CAWSSRVGHNEQFF.

The rearrangement joins TRBV7-9 to TRBJ2-1; TRBD2 matches 9 bases. The CDR3 extends over 19 amino acids. Trimming removed 8 bases from V and 6 bases from J; junction bases left unmatched: 23. Per the germline V gene, CDR1 is SEHNR and CDR2 is FQNEAQ (reference sequence). The CDR3 loop reads CASRRGDGSGGIMGNEQFF. CDR3 in DNA: TGTGCCAGCCGACGGGGCGACGGTAGCGGGGGCATTATGGGCAATGAGCAGTTCTTC.

The rearrangement links TRBV9 to TRBJ2-5; 7 bases align to TRBD2. Germline CDR1 and CDR2: SGDLS and YYNGEE. The CDR3 spans 16 residues. Trimming removed 0 bases from V and 5 bases from J; junction bases left unmatched: 10. The CDR3 nucleotides read TGTGCCAGCAGCGTAGCGGCGGGGGAGCCCGGGGAGACCCAGTACTTC. Amino acid sequence: CASSVAAGEPGETQYF. Variable domain in full (rest from reference TRBV9 and TRBJ2-5): DSGVTQTPKHLITATGQRVTLRCSPRSGDLSVYWYQQSLDQGLQFLIQYYNGEERAKGNILERFSAQQFPDLHSELNLSSLELGDSALYFCASSVAAGEPGETQYFGPGTRLLVL.

Here the CDR3 DNA reads TGTGCCAGCAGCTTACTTTCCGCAGGAACTGGAAACACCATATATTTT. Amino acids: CASSLLSAGTGNTIYF. The rearrangement uses TRBV7-9 and TRBJ1-3, with D unresolved. Germline values: CDR1 SEHNR, CDR2 FQNEAQ (reference sequence). V was shortened by 2 bases and J by 2 bases, with 13 bases between the two germline ends. This CDR3 is 16 amino acids long.

There are many counts of this clone. The CDR3 sequence: CASSQDKGAEAFF. The CDR3 coding sequence is TGCGCCAGCAGCCAAGATAAAGGGGCTGAAGCTTTCTTT. The chain recombines TRBV4-3 with TRBJ1-1, with TRBD1 as a possible D gene (5 bases). Germline V gene lookup returns CDR1 LGHNA and CDR2 YSLEER. This CDR3 contains 13 residues. The V end lost 0 bases, the J end lost 6 bases, and 8 bases lay between the germline ends.

The V call is TRBV11-2, the J call TRBJ2-7; 7 nucleotides align to TRBD2. This CDR3 is built from 15 residues. The ends lost 5 bases at V and 5 bases at J; junction bases unmatched: 12. Germline CDR1 is SGHAT and CDR2 is FQNNGV. DNA for the CDR3: TGTGCCAGCAGCGGACTTAGACTAGCTGACGACGAGCAGTACTTC. Translated: CASSGLRLADDEQYF.

J is TRBJ1-2 and V is TRBV6-1; 7 bases fit TRBD1. Looked up from germline, CDR1 is MNHNS and CDR2 is SASEGT. The trim removed 4 bases at V and 6 bases at J, leaving 8 bases unmatched. The CDR3 has 14 amino acids. CDR3 in DNA: TGTGCCAGCAGTGTAAAGGGGGCAATGGATGGCTACACCTTC. It translates to CASSVKGAMDGYTF.

This clone was seen once. V is TRBV6-5 and J is TRBJ2-3; a possible D gene is TRBD2 (7 bases). Germline V lookup: CDR1 MNHEY, CDR2 SVGAGI. There are 15 residues in the CDR3. Trimming stripped 10 bases from V and 2 bases from J, with 19 bases between. In nucleotides, the CDR3 is TGTGCCACCAACAAAGGGGGGAGGGCCACAGATACGCAGTATTTT. Encoded protein: CATNKGGRATDTQYF.

The chain combines TRBV7-8 with TRBJ2-3, with D possibly TRBD2 on 5 matching bases. Germline CDR1 and CDR2: SGHVS and FQNEAQ. V dropped 4 bases and J dropped 5 bases, with 13 bases sitting between them. This CDR3 region has 14 residues. The CDR3 nucleotides read TGTGCCAGCAGCTGGATGGGTAGCGAAGATACGCAGTATTTT. It is translated as CASSWMGSEDTQYF.

This clone is a singleton in its sample. The chain carries TRBV7-3 and TRBJ2-7, with 10 nucleotides matching TRBD2. This CDR3 has 14 amino acids. The V segment lost 6 bases and the J segment 0 bases; nucleotides outside the gene matches: 2. The germline V gene has CDR1 SGHTA and CDR2 FQGTGA. The CDR3 loop reads CASSSSGGSYEQYF. The DNA for the CDR3 is TGTGCCAGCAGTTCTAGCGGGGGCTCCTACGAGCAGTACTTC.

This CDR3 is CASRGTGGEETQYF. The CDR3, as DNA: TGTGCCAGCAGGGGGACAGGGGGTGAGGAGACCCAGTACTTC. This rearrangement joins TRBV2 to TRBJ2-5; TRBD1 aligns across 11 bases. After removal of 6 bases from V and 5 bases from J, the junction contained 5 bases not matched to a gene. The CDR3 consists of 14 residues. CDR1 and CDR2 from the germline V gene are SNHLY and FYNNEI.

This chain connects TRBV27 to TRBJ1-2, with D uncertain. The V gene's germline CDR1 is MNHEY and CDR2 SMNVEV (reference sequence). This CDR3 comprises 14 residues. V was trimmed by 5 bases and J by 4 bases, leaving 14 bases between them. The CDR3 sequence: CASSPREGGYGYTF. CDR3 sequence (DNA): TGTGCCAGCAGTCCCCGTGAGGGCGGCTATGGCTACACCTTC.

The rearrangement joins TRBV30 to TRBJ2-2; D is unclear. CDR1 GTSNPN and CDR2 SVGIG come from the germline V gene (reference sequence). This CDR3 contains 12 residues. Between the trimmed V and J ends, which lost 5 bases and 5 bases, there was a span of 9 bases. CDR3 nucleotides: TGTGCCTGGGGTCATAGTACCGGGGAGCTGTTTTTT. This translates into CAWGHSTGELFF.

V gene TRBV2 combines with J gene TRBJ2-7; 7 nucleotides line up with TRBD1. Germline CDR1 reads SNHLY; CDR2 reads FYNNEI. V trimming: 6 bases; J trimming: 6 bases; junction bases outside the gene matches: 8. The CDR3 covers 13 residues. The CDR3 nucleotides are TGTGCCAGCAGAGAAAGACCAGGGGGCGAGCAGTACTTC. This gives the protein CASRERPGGEQYF.

The genes are TRBV5-1 and TRBJ1-1, with TRBD1 as a possible D gene (6 bases). V was cut by 1 base and J by 1 base, with 8 bases left in between. The CDR3 sequence is 14 residues long. Germline CDR1 reads SGHRS; CDR2 reads YFSETQ. Here the CDR3 reads CASSLYRENTEAFF. The CDR3 region has the DNA TGCGCCAGCAGCTTGTACAGGGAGAACACTGAAGCTTTCTTT.

The chain carries TRBV18 and TRBJ1-1; D remains unclear. Germline V gives CDR1 KGHSH, CDR2 LQKENI. This CDR3 is built from 12 residues. V lost 4 bases and J 6 bases, leaving 9 bases between the germline ends. In DNA, the CDR3 is TGTGCCAGCTCACAATCTACGGCTGAAGCTTTCTTT. Protein sequence: CASSQSTAEAFF.